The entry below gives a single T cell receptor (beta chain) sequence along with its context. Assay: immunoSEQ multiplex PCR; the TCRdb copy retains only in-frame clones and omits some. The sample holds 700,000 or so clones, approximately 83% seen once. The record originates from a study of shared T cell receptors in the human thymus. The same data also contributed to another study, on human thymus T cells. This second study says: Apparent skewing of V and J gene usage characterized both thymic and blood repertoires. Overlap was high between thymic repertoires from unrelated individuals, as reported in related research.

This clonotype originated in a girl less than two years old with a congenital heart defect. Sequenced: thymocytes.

This chain's CDR3 is CASSLGRGGYYEQYF. The CDR3 DNA follows: TGTGCCAGCAGCTTGGGGAGGGGGGGCTACTACGAGCAGTACTTC. The chain combines TRBV27 with TRBJ2-7, with D possibly being TRBD2 (7 bases). The CDR3 has 15 residues. Trimming left V 6 bases short and J 3 bases short, with 18 bases between. The germline V gene has CDR1 MNHEY and CDR2 SMNVEV (reference sequence).